The next 18 T cell receptor beta chains were all read from a single sample in a study of CD8+ T cells in alopecia areata. RNA extraction and reverse transcription yielded cDNA as sequencing template. TCRdb keeps only in-frame clones here, not all; method: immunoSEQ multiplex PCR. The sample includes about 120,000 clones, roughly 60% of them seen just once. Treatment denoted: oral pan-JAK inhibitor, 5-10 mg twice daily. This specimen consisted of CD8+ T cells sorted from blood, obtained at week 4, from a patient treated with tofacitinib. These receptors originate from a human donor with alopecia areata.

The V and J genes are TRBV30 and TRBJ2-5, with a possible D match to TRBD2 (6 bases). Germline values: CDR1 GTSNPN, CDR2 SVGIG (reference sequence). Trimming removed 2 bases at V and 2 bases at J, with 12 bases between. The CDR3 runs to 14 residues. The CDR3 nucleotides are TGTGCCTGGAGTCGTGTGGAGGGACAAGAGACCCAGTACTTC. Its protein is CAWSRVEGQETQYF.

This rearrangement joins TRBV20-1 to TRBJ2-5; D uncertain. CDR1 and CDR2 (germline): DFQATT, SNEGSKA (reference sequence). V was clipped by 6 bases and J by 2 bases, with 4 bases between them. The CDR3 extends over 10 amino acids. In nucleotides, the CDR3 is TGCAGTGCCCCACAAGAGACCCAGTACTTC. This translates into CSAPQETQYF.

This clone was counted a few times. The chain couples TRBV10-3 to TRBJ1-3; no reliable D call. V gave up 3 bases and J gave up 3 bases, with 12 bases separating them. The germline gives CDR1 ENHRY, CDR2 SYGVKD. This CDR3 region has 15 residues. The CDR3 protein is CAISDHDRDGNTIYF. CDR3 in DNA: TGTGCCATCAGTGACCACGACCGGGATGGAAACACCATATATTTT.

The CDR3 DNA follows: TGTGCCAGCAGTTTGGCGGACAAAGAGACCCAGTACTTC. Its protein is CASSLADKETQYF. The chain uses TRBV27 and TRBJ2-5; the D gene is possibly TRBD1 (5 bases). The CDR3 runs to 13 residues. Germline V lookup: CDR1 MNHEY, CDR2 SMNVEV (reference sequence). Trimming took off 3 bases at V and 3 bases at J, with 8 bases between the two ends.

This clone was detected only a few times. The genes are TRBV5-6 and TRBJ1-5, with D perhaps TRBD1 (5 bases). Trimming removed 0 bases from V and 4 bases from J, with 11 bases in between. The CDR3 spans 15 residues. From germline, CDR1 is SGHDT and CDR2 YYEEEE. The CDR3 region is CASSLAAGGNQPQHF. As DNA, the CDR3 is TGTGCCAGCAGCTTGGCCGCCGGGGGTAATCAGCCCCAGCATTTT.

This chain connects TRBV27 to TRBJ2-7, with 8 bases aligning to TRBD1. V trimming: 5 bases; J trimming: 6 bases; junction bases outside the gene matches: 9. The CDR3 runs to 14 residues. In germline, CDR1 is MNHEY, CDR2 SMNVEV (reference sequence). The CDR3 loop reads CASSPDRDDSEQYF. CDR3 sequence (DNA): TGTGCCAGCAGTCCGGACAGGGATGACAGCGAGCAGTACTTC.

The J gene is TRBJ1-2, the V gene TRBV30; 12 positions match TRBD1. Germline V gene lookup returns CDR1 GTSNPN and CDR2 SVGIG (reference sequence). The CDR3 spans 17 residues. J was trimmed by 5 bases and V by 3 bases; bases with no gene match: 13. The CDR3 DNA is TGTGCCTGGAGCTTTCTCGGGACAGGGGGCGGACGGTATGGCTACACCTTC. The encoded protein is CAWSFLGTGGGRYGYTF.

The chain recombines TRBV7-9 with TRBJ2-1; 9 positions agree with TRBD2. Trimming cost V 6 bases and J 7 bases; bases outside gene matches: 7. Per the germline V gene, CDR1 is SEHNR and CDR2 is FQNEAQ (reference sequence). This CDR3 region has 14 residues. CDR3 sequence (DNA): TGTGCCAGCAGTTCCGGGACTAGCAGGAATGAGCAGTTCTTC. Residues: CASSSGTSRNEQFF.

This clone was detected a few times. The chain employs TRBV29-1 and TRBJ2-7; D is undetermined. Germline loops: CDR1 SQVTM, CDR2 ANQGSEA. Trimming removed 6 bases at V and 0 bases at J, with 12 bases between. The CDR3 has 13 residues. The CDR3 DNA is TGCAGCGTGTACTGGGGTACCTCCTACGAGCAGTACTTC. Residues: CSVYWGTSYEQYF.

The chain is built from TRBV29-1 and TRBJ2-5; 7 nucleotides line up with TRBD1. The tail of the sequence fits TRBJ2-7 better, so the J call may be wrong. Germline loops: CDR1 SQVTM, CDR2 ANQGSEA. There are 12 residues in the CDR3. This CDR3 reads CSVGTGRYEQYF. The CDR3 region has the DNA TGCAGCGTTGGGACAGGTCGCTACGAGCAGTACTTC.

This clone appeared a single time. This chain connects TRBV2 to TRBJ2-2; perhaps TRBD2 as D (6 bases). Germline CDR1 SNHLY, CDR2 FYNNEI. V was clipped by 2 bases and J by 9 bases, with 16 bases between them. CDR3 length: 15 amino acids. In DNA, the CDR3 is TGTGCCAGCAGTGAACGCGGGGTTGCGGCGTGGGAGCTGTTTTTT. Translating gives CASSERGVAAWELFF.

The table lists this clone with a few counts. The rearrangement uses TRBV7-9 and TRBJ1-5; unclear D gene. V was cut by 0 bases and J by 6 bases, with 3 bases left in between. There are 12 residues in the CDR3. Germline V gives CDR1 SEHNR, CDR2 FQNEAQ (reference sequence). In DNA form, the CDR3 reads TGTGCCAGCAGCTTAGCGGGTCAGCCCCAGCATTTT. Translation: CASSLAGQPQHF. The complete variable domain, with remaining parts taken from reference TRBV7-9 and TRBJ1-5, reads DTGVSQNPRHKITKRGQNVTFRCDPISEHNRLYWYRQTLGQGPEFLTYFQNEAQLEKSRLLSDRFSAERPKGSFSTLEIQRTEQGDSAMYLCASSLAGQPQHFGDGTRLSIL.

The rearrangement uses TRBV27 and TRBJ1-4; D unresolved. Trimming removed 6 bases from V and 8 bases from J, with 16 bases in between. Germline V lookup: CDR1 MNHEY, CDR2 SMNVEV (reference sequence). This CDR3 spans 14 amino acids. CDR3 DNA sequence: TGTGCCAGCAGAATCGGCTCTGGACGAGAAAAACTGTTTTTT. Translated: CASRIGSGREKLFF.

V and J are TRBV30 and TRBJ2-7; no clear D. V lost 8 bases and J 0 bases, leaving 14 bases between the germline ends. Germline V lookup: CDR1 GTSNPN, CDR2 SVGIG (reference sequence). This CDR3 is 13 amino acids long. The CDR3 coding sequence is TGTGCCGGCACCCACGGGCCCTCCTACGAGCAGTACTTC. Protein: CAGTHGPSYEQYF. The complete variable domain, with remaining parts taken from reference TRBV30 and TRBJ2-7, reads SQTIHQWPATLVQPVGSPLSLECTVEGTSNPNLYWYRQAAGRGLQLLFYSVGIGQISSEVPQNLSASRPQDRQFILSSKKLLLSDSGFYLCAGTHGPSYEQYFGPGTRLTVT.

This chain uses TRBV29-1 with TRBJ2-3; unclear D gene. Between the trimmed V and J ends, which lost 0 bases and 7 bases, there was a span of 17 bases. CDR1 and CDR2 from the germline V gene are SQVTM and ANQGSEA. CDR3 length equals 15 residues. The CDR3: CSVEESAGTDHTQYF. Here the CDR3 DNA reads TGCAGCGTTGAAGAGAGTGCCGGAACAGATCATACGCAGTATTTT.

The count of this clone is one. The same CDR3 also results from other DNA sequences found in this sample. The rearrangement links TRBV27 to TRBJ2-1; D not certain. The CDR3 totals 11 residues. Trimming cost V 6 bases and J 4 bases, with 4 bases left between them. Germline lookup yields CDR1 MNHEY and CDR2 SMNVEV (reference sequence). The DNA for the CDR3 is TGTGCCAGCAGCCTTTACAATGAGCAGTTCTTC. This encodes CASSLYNEQFF.

The chain uses TRBV11-2 and TRBJ1-1, with 9 positions matching TRBD1. This CDR3 spans 17 amino acids. CDR1 and CDR2 from the germline V gene are SGHAT and FQNNGV. V dropped 4 bases and J dropped 0; count of bases not matched to a gene: 9. This chain's CDR3 is CASSYDGTGTLNTEAFF. CDR3 DNA: TGTGCCAGCAGCTATGACGGGACAGGGACCTTGAACACTGAAGCTTTCTTT.

This clone appeared a few times. This rearrangement joins TRBV27 to TRBJ2-7; D gene ambiguous. CDR1 MNHEY and CDR2 SMNVEV come from the germline V gene (reference sequence). This CDR3 is 11 amino acids long. The V and J ends lost 3 bases and 6 bases respectively, with 6 bases between them. The CDR3 spells CASSFPPEQYF. CDR3 DNA sequence: TGTGCCAGCAGTTTTCCCCCCGAGCAGTACTTC.